This T cell receptor (beta chain) was recorded in a study of Graves' ophthalmopathy and Graves' hyperthyroidism. General study results and limits: Ophthalmopathy progression was predicted by the model at approximately 70% sensitivity and about 74% specificity. Most thyroid-expanded clonotypes exceeding 0.001 frequency were also found in blood. Separation of ophthalmopathy from stable hyperthyroidism was achieved by a 13-signature model, at about 91% sensitivity and just over 80% specificity.

With 5 bases removed from V and 6 bases from J, the gap between germline ends came to 21 bases. The CDR3 has 15 residues. CDR1 DFQATT and CDR2 SNEGSKA come from the germline V gene (reference sequence). Many counts were recorded for this clonotype. The antigen is not known. The PBMC fraction was derived from roughly 10 ml of fresh peripheral blood. From RNA, the CDR3 regions of TCR beta chains were amplified and sequenced. Investigators did first-round RT-PCR with HTBI primers, then second-round multiplex PCR. TCRdb reanalysed the multiplex PCR reads using MiXCR and keeps one entry per CDR3 protein. The table records about 210,000 distinct CDR3 sequences, under 30% of them present only once.

V and J are TRBV20-1 and TRBJ2-3; D might be TRBD2 (6 bases). The TCR was taken from a middle-aged man with Graves' ophthalmopathy. The sequenced sample consisted of peripheral blood. CDR3 amino acids: CSASSRVAVLDTQYF. In nucleotides, the CDR3 is TGCAGTGCTTCCTCCCGGGTAGCGGTGCTGGATACGCAGTATTTT.